Listed here are 9 T cell receptor beta chains from one sample, sequenced in a study of siplizumab effects on memory and regulatory T cells (dated by TCRdb to about 2019). Library preparation used the immunoSEQ multiplex PCR assay. The source is immuneACCESS, and TCRdb retained only in-frame sequences with V and J called. Part of the clones is not carried over; for the studies checked, unresolved V genes explain less than half of this, and the remainder is unexplained. This sample gives roughly 97,000 clones in total; about 93% of them show up just once. The top ten hold 0.6% to 0.7% of the sample. Sequencing was carried out using Tregs sorted from blood. These receptors were collected from a human donor in good health.

The gene calls are TRBV6-5 and TRBJ1-2, with D possibly TRBD1 on 6 matching bases. Germline CDR1 reads MNHEY; CDR2 reads SVGAGI. Trimming left V 6 bases short and J 3 bases short, with 14 bases between. CDR3 length: 14 amino acids. Written as DNA, the CDR3 is TGTGCCAGCAGATCCCTCGGACAGCACTATGGCTACACCTTC. This encodes CASRSLGQHYGYTF.

The rearrangement joins TRBV6-6 to TRBJ2-1; perhaps TRBD2 as D (6 bases). In germline, CDR1 is MNHNY, CDR2 SVGAGI (reference sequence). The ends were cut back, 2 bases at V and 12 bases at J, with 14 bases in the middle. The CDR3 consists of 13 residues. For the CDR3, the DNA is TGTGCCAGCAGTTACCTGGAGGGACTTAGGCAGTTCTTC. Its protein is CASSYLEGLRQFF.

The J gene is TRBJ1-4, the V gene TRBV7-9, with D unresolved. The CDR3 consists of 14 residues. Germline-derived CDR1 and CDR2 are SEHNR and FQNEAQ (reference sequence). V lost 7 bases and J 0 bases, leaving 9 bases between the germline ends. The CDR3 region is CASTFTTTNEKLFF. CDR3 in DNA: TGTGCCAGCACCTTCACCACAACTAATGAAAAACTGTTTTTT.

This clone was counted once. This chain uses TRBV29-1 with TRBJ1-3; D is undetermined. V lost 6 bases to trimming and J lost 1 base, with 10 bases between them. Germline CDR1 reads SQVTM; CDR2 reads ANQGSEA. The CDR3 sequence is 13 residues long. The CDR3 here is CSVNGVSGNTIYF. The DNA for the CDR3 is TGCAGCGTAAACGGGGTATCTGGAAACACCATATATTTT.

Regarding this clone: The germline gene is not matched at one end of the junction; a read error may be the cause. J is TRBJ2-5 and V is TRBV30; tentatively, D is TRBD2 (6 bases). Germline V gene lookup returns CDR1 GTSNPN and CDR2 SVGIG (reference sequence). This CDR3 is built from 12 residues. The CDR3 coding sequence is TGTGCCTGGAGCATAGCGGCGTCCCGGGAAAACTTC. Protein sequence: CAWSIAASRENF.

V and J are TRBV12-5 and TRBJ2-3; unclear D gene. The CDR3 consists of 13 residues. V lost 4 bases, J lost 2 bases, and 7 bases lay in between. Germline CDR1 and CDR2: LGHNT and FRNRAP. CDR3 loop: CASGSINTDTQYF. Written as DNA, the CDR3 is TGTGCTAGTGGTTCGATTAACACAGATACGCAGTATTTT.

V and J are TRBV7-3 and TRBJ2-6; TRBD1 aligns across 10 bases. There are 16 residues in the CDR3. Germline CDR1 and CDR2: SGHTA and FQGTGA. The V gene end was trimmed by 6 bases and the J gene end by 0 bases; junction bases not matched to a gene: 2. The CDR3 sequence: CASSRDRGSGANVLTF. Written as DNA, the CDR3 is TGTGCCAGCAGTAGGGACAGGGGCTCTGGGGCCAACGTCCTGACTTTC.

The gene calls are TRBV7-2 and TRBJ2-3; the D is unclear. The CDR3 is made up of 17 amino acids. V was pared by 0 bases and J by 1 base, with 14 bases between. CDR1 and CDR2 from the germline V gene are SGHTA and FQGNSA. The CDR3 sequence: CASSLAPRILRTDTQYF. The DNA for the CDR3 is TGTGCCAGCAGCTTAGCGCCCCGGATCCTCCGCACAGATACGCAGTATTTT.

The chain uses TRBV6-1 and TRBJ2-7; D is undetermined. Looked up from germline, CDR1 is MNHNS and CDR2 is SASEGT. The CDR3 contains 12 residues. V was pared by 6 bases and J by 3 bases, with 9 bases between. This chain's CDR3 is CASSVGLYEQYF. The CDR3 DNA follows: TGTGCCAGCAGCGTGGGTCTCTACGAGCAGTACTTC.